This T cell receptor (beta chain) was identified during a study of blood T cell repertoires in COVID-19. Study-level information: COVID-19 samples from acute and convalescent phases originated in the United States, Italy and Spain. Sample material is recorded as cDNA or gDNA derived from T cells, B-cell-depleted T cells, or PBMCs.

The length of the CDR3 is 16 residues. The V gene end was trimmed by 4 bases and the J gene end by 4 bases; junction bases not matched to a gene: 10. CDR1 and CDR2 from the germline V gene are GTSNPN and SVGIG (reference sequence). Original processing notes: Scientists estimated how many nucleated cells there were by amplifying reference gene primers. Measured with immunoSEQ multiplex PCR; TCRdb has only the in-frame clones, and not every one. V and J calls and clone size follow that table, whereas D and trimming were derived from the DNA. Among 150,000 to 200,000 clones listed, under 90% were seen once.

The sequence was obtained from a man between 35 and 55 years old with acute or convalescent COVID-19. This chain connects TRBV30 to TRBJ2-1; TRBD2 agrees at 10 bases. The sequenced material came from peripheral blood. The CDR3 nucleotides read TGTGCCTGGACCACCTTAGCGGGGGGTTTGTACAATGAGCAGTTCTTC. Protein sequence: CAWTTLAGGLYNEQFF.